Reported below is one T cell receptor (beta chain). The likely explanation is a read error, given a far larger clone one base away. This entry belongs to a study of shared clonotypes between healthy human individuals. This CDR3 contains 15 residues. In germline, CDR1 is SNHLY, CDR2 FYNNEI. Original processing notes: There were no quality scores in the junction-only immunoSEQ sequences, so filtering differed. The data were produced by immunoSEQ multiplex PCR, yet TCRdb's version contains in-frame clones alone and is incomplete. V, J and clone size derive from that table, while D and trimming were established from the DNA sequence. Of over 400,000 clones listed, about 85% are singletons.

This TCR was sampled from a woman in her forties in good health. Some clones in this sample may be carry-over from other donors' samples. The specimen was PBMCs. The chain recombines TRBV2 with TRBJ2-6; the D gene is possibly TRBD1 (5 bases). The CDR3 spells CASKDTYAGANVMTF. The CDR3 nucleotides read TGTGCCAGCAAAGACACCTACGCTGGGGCCAACGTCATGACTTTC.